One sample yielded the 10 T cell receptor beta chains listed below, sequenced in a study of early T cells in non-severe SARS-CoV-2 infection. TCRdb ran MiXCR on the 5' RACE reads and lists one entry per CDR3 protein. The data show 55,000 to 80,000 distinct CDR3 sequences, roughly 12% seen once. This material consisted of whole blood, taken at baseline. All receptors come from an adult who was a healthcare worker with PCR-confirmed SARS-CoV-2 infection or an uninfected control (not recorded which).

This chain joins TRBV19 and TRBJ2-3; D is perhaps TRBD2 (6 bases). V was trimmed by 6 bases and J by 4 bases, leaving 11 bases between them. Germline values: CDR1 LNHDA, CDR2 SQIVND (reference sequence). The CDR3 totals 13 residues. In nucleotides, the CDR3 is TGTGCCAGTAGCGGGGGTATCTCAGATACGCAGTATTTT. This gives the protein CASSGGISDTQYF.

This clonotype was counted a few times. The CDR3 loop is CASSPLGLRYEQYF. As DNA, the CDR3 is TGTGCCAGCTCACCACTCGGTTTACGGTACGAGCAGTACTTC. J is TRBJ2-7 and V is TRBV18; D is ambiguous. This CDR3 comprises 14 residues. Germline V CDR1 and CDR2: KGHSH, LQKENI. With 1 base removed from V and 4 bases from J, the gap between germline ends came to 11 bases.

The V call is TRBV25-1, the J call TRBJ2-3; D call uncertain. This CDR3 contains 16 residues. Germline CDR1 MGHDK, CDR2 SYGVNS. V lost 4 bases to trimming and J lost 2 bases, with 16 bases between them. Here the CDR3 reads CASSVAAQPITDTQYF. Here the CDR3 DNA reads TGTGCCAGCAGTGTAGCCGCTCAGCCAATCACAGATACGCAGTATTTT.

This clonotype appeared a few times. This chain uses TRBV29-1 with TRBJ2-3; D may match TRBD1 or TRBD2 (6 bases each). Germline-derived CDR1 and CDR2 are SQVTM and ANQGSEA. V was clipped by 3 bases and J by 6 bases, with 10 bases between them. The CDR3 is made up of 12 amino acids. The CDR3 DNA sequence: TGCAGCGTTGAGACAGGAGGGGATACGCAGTATTTT. This sequence encodes CSVETGGDTQYF.

This clonotype was counted many times. The chain is built from TRBV5-1 and TRBJ1-4; 8 nucleotides align to TRBD1. The germline gives CDR1 SGHRS, CDR2 YFSETQ. The CDR3 covers 15 residues. After removal of 5 bases from V and 1 base from J, the junction contained 4 bases not matched to a gene. The CDR3 sequence: CASRDTGGTNEKLFF. CDR3 DNA sequence: TGCGCCAGCAGAGACACAGGGGGAACTAATGAAAAACTGTTTTTT.

The rearrangement uses TRBV12-3 or TRBV12-4 and TRBJ2-7; D unclear. This CDR3 has 14 residues. V lost 0 bases to trimming and J lost 4 bases, with 10 bases between them. CDR3: CASSLAPALYEQYF. CDR3 DNA sequence: TGTGCCAGCAGTTTAGCGCCGGCTCTGTACGAGCAGTACTTC.

In this sample, this clonotype turned up a few times. The chain uses TRBV18 and TRBJ2-3, with D hard to call. V lost 5 bases, J lost 5 bases, and 17 bases lay in between. Germline V gene data show CDR1 as KGHSH and CDR2 as LQKENI. CDR3 length equals 15 residues. The CDR3 nucleotides are TGTGCCAGCTCAAACCTTGCAGCTCATATAGATACGCAGTATTTT. This gives the protein CASSNLAAHIDTQYF.

This clonotype showed up just a few times. The rearrangement joins TRBV27 to TRBJ2-7, with no clear D. This CDR3 is built from 13 residues. Germline CDR1 MNHEY, CDR2 SMNVEV (reference sequence). Trimming shortened V by 3 bases and J by 4 bases, and 10 bases separated the two germline ends. CDR3 in DNA: TGTGCCAGCAGTTTCTACGGCGATTACGAGCAGTACTTC. Encoded protein: CASSFYGDYEQYF.

The V call is TRBV10-2, the J call TRBJ1-2; weak D call: TRBD1 (5 bases). CDR1 and CDR2 from the germline V gene are WSHSY and SAAADI. The length of the CDR3 is 13 residues. The V and J ends lost 6 bases and 0 bases respectively, with 8 bases between them. The CDR3 nucleotides read TGCGCCAGCAGCGACAGCCCTAACTATGGCTACACCTTC. Amino acid sequence: CASSDSPNYGYTF.

A remark on this clonotype: A junction boundary mismatches the germline segment, possibly from a read error. J is TRBJ1-2 and V is TRBV5-4; maybe TRBD1 (5 bases). CDR1 and CDR2 from the germline V gene are SGHNT and YYREEE (reference sequence). CDR3 length: 16 amino acids. CDR3 region: CASSFRQGTATWGFTF. For the CDR3, the DNA is TGTGCCAGCAGCTTTCGCCAGGGCACCGCTACCTGGGGCTTCACCTTC.